The clone carrying this T cell receptor (beta chain) appeared many times. What it recognizes is unknown. Germline CDR1 reads SGHRS; CDR2 reads YFSETQ. The CDR3 is 16 residues long. The V gene lost 3 bases and the J gene lost 2 bases, with 16 bases spanning the gap. This sample is part of a study of identical twins. Notes on the study in general: Within twin pairs, the out-of-frame alpha sequences they shared showed excess low generation probability. Fewer insertions were carried by abundant cord blood beta clonotypes, but none was seen in memory repertoires.

Only healthy Caucasians were included as donors. A template switching step contributed a universal primer site, while unique molecular identifiers were present in the cDNA. Each CDR3 protein is one row after TCRdb ran MiXCR on the 5' RACE reads. The sample includes approximately 690,000 distinct CDR3 sequences, around 6.1% of them seen just once. Sequences were obtained from naive T cells sorted from blood. The rearrangement links TRBV5-1 to TRBJ2-3, with TRBD2 as a possible D gene (6 bases). The sequence was collected from a man aged 18 to 29 in good health. The CDR3 DNA follows: TGCGCCAGCAGCTGGATGAGCGGGCGCTCCACAGATACGCAGTATTTT. Translation gives CASSWMSGRSTDTQYF.